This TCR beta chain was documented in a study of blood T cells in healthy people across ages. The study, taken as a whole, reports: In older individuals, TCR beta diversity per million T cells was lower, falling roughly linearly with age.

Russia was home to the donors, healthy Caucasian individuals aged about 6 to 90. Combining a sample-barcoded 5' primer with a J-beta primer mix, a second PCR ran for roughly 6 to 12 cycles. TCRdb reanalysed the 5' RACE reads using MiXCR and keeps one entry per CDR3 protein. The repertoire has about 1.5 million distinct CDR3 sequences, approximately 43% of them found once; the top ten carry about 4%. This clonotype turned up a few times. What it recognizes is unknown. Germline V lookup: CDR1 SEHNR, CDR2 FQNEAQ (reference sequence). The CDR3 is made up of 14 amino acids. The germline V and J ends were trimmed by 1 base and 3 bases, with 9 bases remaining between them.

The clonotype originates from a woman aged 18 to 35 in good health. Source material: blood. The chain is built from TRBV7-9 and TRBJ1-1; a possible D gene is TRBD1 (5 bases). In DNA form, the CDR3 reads TGTGCCAGCAGCTTAGGTAGGGGTGACACTGAAGCTTTCTTT. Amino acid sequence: CASSLGRGDTEAFF. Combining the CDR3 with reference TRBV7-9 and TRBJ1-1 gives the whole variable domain DTGVSQNPRHKITKRGQNVTFRCDPISEHNRLYWYRQTLGQGPEFLTYFQNEAQLEKSRLLSDRFSAERPKGSFSTLEIQRTEQGDSAMYLCASSLGRGDTEAFFGQGTRLTVV.